The present entry profiles one T cell receptor beta chain with its context. Its antigen remains unknown. The sample belongs to a study of shared clonotypes between healthy human individuals. Study-wide findings and caveats: Depth of sequencing was expected to influence donor clonotype sharing.

V lost 11 bases and J lost 4; bases outside the gene matches: 9. The CDR3 runs 13 residues. From germline, CDR1 is MDHEN and CDR2 SYDVKM. Using immunoSEQ multiplex PCR, the repertoire was profiled, and TCRdb retains in-frame clones only, with some absent. The sample contains 2,100,000 or so clones, almost 96% of which appear only once. The sample was naive CD4+ T cells sorted from blood. Documented subset: CD45RA+ positively selected. V gene TRBV28 combines with J gene TRBJ2-3, with 7 bases lining up with TRBD1. This sequence originates from a man aged 18-30 years in good health. In DNA form, the CDR3 reads TGTGCCGGCTCCAGGCAGGGGGCAGATACGCAGTATTTT. Translating it yields CAGSRQGADTQYF.